This T cell receptor (beta chain) emerged from a study of blood T cell repertoires in COVID-19. For the study at large: The samples span acute and convalescent COVID-19 from the United States, Italy and Spain. Nucleic acid was either cDNA or gDNA, and it came from T cells, B-cell-depleted T cells, or PBMCs.

Clones were read by immunoSEQ multiplex PCR, and TCRdb kept only the in-frame ones, dropping some. The sample carries roughly 100,000 clones, roughly 82% recorded once. In germline, CDR1 is LGHDT, CDR2 YNNKEL (reference sequence). This CDR3 region has 17 residues. Trimming took 5 bases from V and 1 from J, leaving 19 bases between them. Input material: peripheral blood. The TCR originated in a human donor in a cohort sampled during active COVID-19. V is TRBV3-1 (or the pseudogene TRBV3-2) and J is TRBJ2-3, with a weak D call TRBD2 (6 bases). The CDR3 sequence: CASSNEKDYLGTDTQYF. The CDR3 coding sequence is TGTGCCAGCAGCAACGAAAAGGACTATCTCGGCACAGATACGCAGTATTTT.